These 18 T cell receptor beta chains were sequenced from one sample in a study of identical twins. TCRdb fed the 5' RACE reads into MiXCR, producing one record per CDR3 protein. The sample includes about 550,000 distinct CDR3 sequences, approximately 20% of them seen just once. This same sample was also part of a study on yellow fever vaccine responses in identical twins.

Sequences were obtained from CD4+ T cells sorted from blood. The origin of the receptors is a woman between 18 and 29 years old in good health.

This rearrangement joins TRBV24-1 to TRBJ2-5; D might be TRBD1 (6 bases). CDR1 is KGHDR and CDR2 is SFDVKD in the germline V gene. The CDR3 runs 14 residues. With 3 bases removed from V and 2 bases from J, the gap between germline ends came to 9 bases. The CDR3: CATSDGTQQETQYF. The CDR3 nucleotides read TGTGCCACCAGTGATGGGACACAACAAGAGACCCAGTACTTC.

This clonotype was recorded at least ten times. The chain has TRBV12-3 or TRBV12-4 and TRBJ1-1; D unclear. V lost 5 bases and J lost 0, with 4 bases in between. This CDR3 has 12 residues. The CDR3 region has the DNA TGTGCCAGCAGTCGGATGAACACTGAAGCTTTCTTT. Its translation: CASSRMNTEAFF.

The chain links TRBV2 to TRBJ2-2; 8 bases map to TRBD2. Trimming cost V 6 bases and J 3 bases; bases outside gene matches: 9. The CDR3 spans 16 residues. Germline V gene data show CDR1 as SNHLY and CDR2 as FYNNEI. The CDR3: CASRATGTRDTGELFF. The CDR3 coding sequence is TGTGCCAGCAGGGCCACCGGGACTAGAGACACCGGGGAGCTGTTTTTT. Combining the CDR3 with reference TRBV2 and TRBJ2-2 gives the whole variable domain EPEVTQTPSHQVTQMGQEVILRCVPISNHLYFYWYRQILGQKVEFLVSFYNNEISEKSEIFDDQFSVERPDGSNFTLKIRSTKLEDSAMYFCASRATGTRDTGELFFGEGSRLTVL.

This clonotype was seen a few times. CDR3 in DNA: TGTGCCAGCAGTTTAAGGGACAGGGAATCCCAAGAGACCCAGTACTTC. Translating gives CASSLRDRESQETQYF. The chain employs TRBV12-3 or TRBV12-4 and TRBJ2-5; 9 bases match TRBD1. V shed 2 bases, J shed 1 base, and the junction held 5 bases outside the gene matches. This CDR3 comprises 16 residues.

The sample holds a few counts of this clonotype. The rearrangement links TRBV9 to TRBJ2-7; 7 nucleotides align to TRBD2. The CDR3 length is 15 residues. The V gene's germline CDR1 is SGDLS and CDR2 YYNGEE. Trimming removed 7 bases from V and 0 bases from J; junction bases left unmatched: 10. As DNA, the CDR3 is TGTGCCAGCGGCCCCGTAGCGGGCCTCTCCTACGAGCAGTACTTC. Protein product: CASGPVAGLSYEQYF.

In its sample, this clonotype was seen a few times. The CDR3 DNA is TGTGCCAGCAGTTTATCGCCCGGACAGTCAACCCAGTACTTC. Its protein product is CASSLSPGQSTQYF. The chain joins TRBV27 to TRBJ2-5, with a weak D call TRBD1 (6 bases). CDR1 and CDR2 from the germline V gene are MNHEY and SMNVEV (reference sequence). There are 14 residues in the CDR3. Trimming removed 0 bases from V and 8 bases from J, with 13 bases in between.

Here the CDR3 reads CASSLEGNAGANVLTF. DNA for the CDR3: TGCGCCAGCAGCTTGGAAGGGAACGCTGGGGCCAACGTCCTGACTTTC. This chain uses TRBV5-1 with TRBJ2-6; D not certain. From germline, CDR1 is SGHRS and CDR2 YFSETQ. Trimming stripped 0 bases from V and 2 bases from J, with 9 bases between. There are 16 residues in the CDR3.

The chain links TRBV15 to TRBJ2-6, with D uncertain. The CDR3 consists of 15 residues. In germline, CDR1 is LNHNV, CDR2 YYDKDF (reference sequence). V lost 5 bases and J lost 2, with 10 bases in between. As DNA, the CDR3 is TGTGCCACCAGCCGATTCTCGGCTGGGGCCAACGTCCTGACTTTC. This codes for CATSRFSAGANVLTF.

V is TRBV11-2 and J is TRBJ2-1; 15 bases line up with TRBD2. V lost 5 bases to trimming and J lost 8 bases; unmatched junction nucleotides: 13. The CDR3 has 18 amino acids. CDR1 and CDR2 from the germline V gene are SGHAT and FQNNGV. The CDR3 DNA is TGTGCCAGCAGCCGGCTCGTGCCGGGACTAGCGGGAGGTGATGAGCAGTTCTTC. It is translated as CASSRLVPGLAGGDEQFF. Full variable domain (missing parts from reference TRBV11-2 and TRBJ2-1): EAGVAQSPRYKIIEKRQSVAFWCNPISGHATLYWYQQILGQGPKLLIQFQNNGVVDDSQLPKDRFSAERLKGVDSTLKIQPAKLEDSAVYLCASSRLVPGLAGGDEQFFGPGTRLTVL.

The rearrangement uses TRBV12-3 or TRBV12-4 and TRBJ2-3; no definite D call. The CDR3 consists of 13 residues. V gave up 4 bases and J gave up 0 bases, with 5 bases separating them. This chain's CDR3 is CASSSDSTDTQYF. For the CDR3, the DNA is TGTGCCAGCAGTTCTGATAGCACAGATACGCAGTATTTT.

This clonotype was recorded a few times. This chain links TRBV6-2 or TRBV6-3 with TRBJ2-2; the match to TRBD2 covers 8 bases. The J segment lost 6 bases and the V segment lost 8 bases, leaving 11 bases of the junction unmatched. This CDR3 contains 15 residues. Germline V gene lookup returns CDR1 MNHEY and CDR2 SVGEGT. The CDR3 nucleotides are TGTGCCAGCGAATTCCGGACTAGCAACTCCGGGGAGCTGTTTTTT. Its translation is CASEFRTSNSGELFF.

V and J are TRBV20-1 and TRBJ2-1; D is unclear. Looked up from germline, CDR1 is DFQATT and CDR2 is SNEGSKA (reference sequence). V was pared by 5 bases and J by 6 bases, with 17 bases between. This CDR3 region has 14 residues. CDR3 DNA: TGCAGTGCTCAACGAACAGAGAGAAGCAATGAGCAGTTCTTC. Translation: CSAQRTERSNEQFF.

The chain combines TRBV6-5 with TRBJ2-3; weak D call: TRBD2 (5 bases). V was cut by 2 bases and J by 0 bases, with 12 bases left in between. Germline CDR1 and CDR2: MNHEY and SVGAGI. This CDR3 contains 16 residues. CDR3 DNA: TGTGCCAGCAGTTACAAGGCGGGTACTAGCACAGATACGCAGTATTTT. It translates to CASSYKAGTSTDTQYF.

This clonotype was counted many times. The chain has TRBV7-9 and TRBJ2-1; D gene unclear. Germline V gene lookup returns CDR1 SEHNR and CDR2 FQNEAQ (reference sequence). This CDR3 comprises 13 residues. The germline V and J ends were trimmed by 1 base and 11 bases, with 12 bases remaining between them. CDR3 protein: CASSLGGLSQQFF. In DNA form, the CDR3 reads TGTGCCAGCAGCTTAGGGGGATTAAGCCAGCAGTTCTTC.

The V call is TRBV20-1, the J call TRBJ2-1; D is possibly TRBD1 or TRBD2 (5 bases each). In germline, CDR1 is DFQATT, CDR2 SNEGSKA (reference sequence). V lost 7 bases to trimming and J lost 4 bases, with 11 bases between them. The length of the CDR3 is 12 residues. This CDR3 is CSGEGPYNEQFF. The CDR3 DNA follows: TGCAGTGGTGAGGGGCCATACAATGAGCAGTTCTTC.

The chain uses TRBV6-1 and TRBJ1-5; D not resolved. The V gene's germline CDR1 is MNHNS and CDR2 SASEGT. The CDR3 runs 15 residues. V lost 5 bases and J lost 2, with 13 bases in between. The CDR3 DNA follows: TGTGCCAGCAGTCCCGGAGGTTCCGGCAATCAGCCCCAGCATTTT. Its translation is CASSPGGSGNQPQHF.

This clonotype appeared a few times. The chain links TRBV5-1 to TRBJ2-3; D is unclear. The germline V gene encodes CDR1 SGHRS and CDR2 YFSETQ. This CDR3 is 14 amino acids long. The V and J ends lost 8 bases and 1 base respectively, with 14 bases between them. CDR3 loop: CASSRADRTDTQYF. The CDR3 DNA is TGCGCCAGTTCCCGAGCCGACCGCACAGATACGCAGTATTTT.

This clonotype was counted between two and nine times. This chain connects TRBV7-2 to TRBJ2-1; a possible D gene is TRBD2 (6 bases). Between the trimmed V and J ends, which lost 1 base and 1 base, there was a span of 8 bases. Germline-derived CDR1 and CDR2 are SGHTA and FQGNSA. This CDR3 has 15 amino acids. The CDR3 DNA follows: TGTGCCAGCAGCTTAGGGACTACTTCCTACAATGAGCAGTTCTTC. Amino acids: CASSLGTTSYNEQFF.